This is a list of T cell receptor beta chains from one sample in a study of Graves' ophthalmopathy and Graves' hyperthyroidism. TCRdb reprocessed the multiplex PCR reads via MiXCR and lists one record per CDR3 protein. The top ten hold roughly 5% of the sample, which has roughly 50,000 distinct CDR3 sequences, approximately 52% seen once. The sequenced sample consisted of peripheral blood. These receptors came from an adult woman with Graves' ophthalmopathy. Each CDR3 is given with its conserved first and last residue. The order of the fields is D gene, J gene, clone size, V gene, CDR3 protein, CDR3 DNA. A D gene is named only where the DNA matches it firmly. Where a row states a size, it is once, few, many or the class of an expanded clone; other rows omit it.

d_gene: TRBD2; j_gene: TRBJ2-7; abundance: once; v_gene: TRBV5-1; CDR3aa: CASSLGLAGDHEQYF; CDR3nt: TGCGCCAGCAGCTTGGGACTAGCGGGAGACCACGAGCAGTACTTC
d_gene: -; j_gene: TRBJ2-7; abundance: many; v_gene: TRBV6-2/TRBV6-3; CDR3aa: CASSYASQVSYEQYF; CDR3nt: TGTGCCAGCAGTTACGCTTCTCAGGTCTCCTACGAGCAGTACTTC
d_gene: TRBD2; j_gene: TRBJ2-7; abundance: -; v_gene: TRBV29-1; CDR3aa: CSVESSGVPNEQYF; CDR3nt: TGCAGCGTTGAAAGCAGCGGGGTCCCCAACGAGCAGTACTTC
d_gene: -; j_gene: TRBJ1-2; abundance: medium-sized; v_gene: TRBV29-1; CDR3aa: CSAEEGVYGYTF; CDR3nt: TGCAGCGCCGAGGAAGGGGTCTATGGCTACACCTTC
d_gene: -; j_gene: TRBJ1-1; abundance: many; v_gene: TRBV19; CDR3aa: CASRNGADPRTEAFF; CDR3nt: TGTGCCAGTAGAAATGGGGCGGATCCTCGCACTGAAGCTTTCTTT
d_gene: -; j_gene: TRBJ2-5; abundance: -; v_gene: TRBV10-2; CDR3aa: CASSQGAETQYF; CDR3nt: TGCGCCAGCAGTCAGGGTGCGGAGACCCAGTACTTC
d_gene: TRBD1; j_gene: TRBJ2-3; abundance: many; v_gene: TRBV20-1; CDR3aa: CSAEGAPYHTDTQYF; CDR3nt: TGCAGTGCCGAGGGGGCACCGTACCACACAGATACGCAGTATTTT
d_gene: TRBD2; j_gene: TRBJ2-2; abundance: many; v_gene: TRBV19; CDR3aa: CASSMYGEGAGELFF; CDR3nt: TGTGCCAGTAGTATGTACGGGGAGGGCGCCGGGGAGCTGTTTTTT
d_gene: -; j_gene: TRBJ1-1; abundance: many; v_gene: TRBV5-1; CDR3aa: CASSLGDSVSEAFF; CDR3nt: TGCGCCAGCAGCTTGGGGGATTCGGTTAGTGAAGCTTTCTTT
d_gene: -; j_gene: TRBJ2-3; abundance: many; v_gene: TRBV20-1; CDR3aa: CSARRGGTDTQYF; CDR3nt: TGCAGTGCCAGAAGGGGGGGCACAGATACGCAGTATTTT
d_gene: -; j_gene: TRBJ2-5; abundance: many; v_gene: TRBV5-5; CDR3aa: CASSLSQQETQYF; CDR3nt: TGTGCCAGCAGCTTGTCCCAACAAGAGACCCAGTACTTC
d_gene: TRBD2; j_gene: TRBJ2-5; abundance: many; v_gene: TRBV3-1; CDR3aa: CASSLEGAGGQTQYF; CDR3nt: TGTGCCAGCAGCCTTGAGGGAGCGGGAGGACAGACCCAGTACTTC
d_gene: -; j_gene: TRBJ1-6; abundance: few; v_gene: TRBV10-3; CDR3aa: CAWSVLGGRSSYNSPLHF; CDR3nt: TGTGCCTGGAGTGTACTGGGCGGTCGTAGCTCCTATAATTCACCCCTCCACTTT
d_gene: TRBD2; j_gene: TRBJ2-1; abundance: -; v_gene: TRBV2; CDR3aa: CASRREGSNEQFF; CDR3nt: TGTGCCAGCAGACGGGAGGGCTCCAATGAGCAGTTCTTC
d_gene: -; j_gene: TRBJ2-1; abundance: many; v_gene: TRBV28; CDR3aa: CASTSPSGAVNEQFF; CDR3nt: TGTGCCAGCACCTCCCCCTCGGGAGCCGTCAATGAGCAGTTCTTC
d_gene: -; j_gene: TRBJ1-1; abundance: many; v_gene: TRBV5-6; CDR3aa: CASRHRVMNTEAFF; CDR3nt: TGTGCCAGCAGACACAGGGTAATGAACACTGAAGCTTTCTTT
d_gene: TRBD2; j_gene: TRBJ2-3; abundance: many; v_gene: TRBV9; CDR3aa: CASSVGGGSTDTQYF; CDR3nt: TGTGCCAGCAGCGTAGGTGGCGGGAGTACAGATACGCAGTATTTT
d_gene: TRBD1; j_gene: TRBJ1-2; abundance: many; v_gene: TRBV15; CDR3aa: CATSSPRQGKLGGYTF; CDR3nt: TGTGCCACCAGCAGCCCTCGACAGGGAAAGCTGGGAGGCTACACCTTC
d_gene: -; j_gene: TRBJ2-2; abundance: -; v_gene: TRBV11-2; CDR3aa: CASGLVGTNTGELFF; CDR3nt: TGTGCCAGCGGTTTGGTAGGGACAAACACCGGGGAGCTGTTTTTT
d_gene: TRBD1; j_gene: TRBJ2-5; abundance: many; v_gene: TRBV20-1; CDR3aa: CSASPGQGGQTQYF; CDR3nt: TGCAGTGCTAGTCCGGGACAGGGGGGACAGACCCAGTACTTC
d_gene: -; j_gene: TRBJ1-2; abundance: -; v_gene: TRBV24-1; CDR3aa: CATSDLRADPFYGYTF; CDR3nt: TGTGCCACCAGTGACCTCAGGGCGGATCCGTTCTATGGCTACACCTTC
d_gene: TRBD2; j_gene: TRBJ2-7; abundance: once; v_gene: TRBV25-1; CDR3aa: CASSGTSQERTYEQYF; CDR3nt: TGTGCCAGCAGTGGGACTAGCCAGGAGCGAACCTACGAGCAGTACTTC
d_gene: -; j_gene: TRBJ1-4; abundance: -; v_gene: TRBV7-2; CDR3aa: CASSPRQARNEKLFF; CDR3nt: TGTGCCAGCAGCCCAAGACAGGCCCGAAATGAAAAACTGTTTTTT
d_gene: -; j_gene: TRBJ2-7; abundance: many; v_gene: TRBV6-5; CDR3aa: CASSPRAATYEQYF; CDR3nt: TGTGCCAGCTCACCCCGGGCAGCGACCTACGAGCAGTACTTC
d_gene: -; j_gene: TRBJ2-6; abundance: -; v_gene: TRBV2; CDR3aa: CASSRTTGANVLTF; CDR3nt: TGTGCCAGCAGTCGGACAACTGGGGCCAACGTCCTGACTTTC
d_gene: TRBD2; j_gene: TRBJ2-1; abundance: many; v_gene: TRBV20-1; CDR3aa: CSARNTAPLAAYNEQFF; CDR3nt: TGCAGTGCTAGAAATACTGCGCCCCTAGCGGCCTACAATGAGCAGTTCTTC
d_gene: TRBD1; j_gene: TRBJ2-7; abundance: many; v_gene: TRBV7-9; CDR3aa: CASSLGRDRAHEQYF; CDR3nt: TGTGCCAGCAGCTTAGGCCGGGACAGGGCCCACGAGCAGTACTTC
d_gene: -; j_gene: TRBJ1-5; abundance: -; v_gene: TRBV5-1; CDR3aa: CGSSLGKPQHF; CDR3nt: TGTGGGAGCAGCCTGGGGAAACCCCAGCATTTT
d_gene: TRBD2; j_gene: TRBJ2-7; abundance: -; v_gene: TRBV18; CDR3aa: CASSPGLAGPYEQYF; CDR3nt: TGTGCCAGCTCACCAGGCCTAGCGGGACCCTACGAGCAGTACTTC
d_gene: TRBD1; j_gene: TRBJ2-7; abundance: -; v_gene: TRBV14; CDR3aa: CASPGTGGSYEQYF; CDR3nt: TGTGCCAGCCCGGGGACAGGGGGTTCCTACGAGCAGTACTTC
d_gene: -; j_gene: TRBJ1-2; abundance: -; v_gene: TRBV10-3; CDR3aa: CAISPVGGTYGYTF; CDR3nt: TGTGCCATCAGCCCGGTGGGGGGCACCTATGGCTACACCTTC
d_gene: -; j_gene: TRBJ2-5; abundance: -; v_gene: TRBV12-3/TRBV12-4; CDR3aa: CASSLGFQETQYF; CDR3nt: TGTGCCAGCAGTTTAGGTTTCCAAGAGACCCAGTACTTC
d_gene: TRBD1; j_gene: TRBJ2-1; abundance: few; v_gene: TRBV5-1; CDR3aa: CASSHSGQGLNEQFF; CDR3nt: TGTGCCAGCAGTCATTCGGGACAGGGCCTAAATGAGCAGTTCTTC
d_gene: -; j_gene: TRBJ2-6; abundance: -; v_gene: TRBV20-1; CDR3aa: CSAYSIAGANALTF; CDR3nt: TGCAGTGCATACTCGATCGCTGGGGCCAACGCCCTGACTTTC
d_gene: -; j_gene: TRBJ2-2; abundance: -; v_gene: TRBV4-3; CDR3aa: CASGQEGAGNGELFF; CDR3nt: TGCGCCAGCGGCCAAGAAGGGGCCGGGAACGGGGAGCTGTTTTTT
d_gene: -; j_gene: TRBJ1-2; abundance: -; v_gene: TRBV20-1; CDR3aa: CSAAEGYTF; CDR3nt: TGCAGTGCCGCCGAGGGCTACACCTTC
d_gene: TRBD1; j_gene: TRBJ1-5; abundance: few; v_gene: TRBV19; CDR3aa: CASSGGGDGNQPQHF; CDR3nt: TGTGCCAGCTCAGGGGGCGGCGATGGCAATCAGCCCCAGCATTTT
d_gene: -; j_gene: TRBJ2-2; abundance: -; v_gene: TRBV5-8; CDR3aa: CDSSGELFF; CDR3nt: TGTGATTCCTCCGGGGAGCTGTTTTTT
d_gene: TRBD2; j_gene: TRBJ2-1; abundance: -; v_gene: TRBV20-1; CDR3aa: CSARSGGGSEQFF; CDR3nt: TGCAGTGCTAGATCGGGGGGAGGGAGTGAGCAGTTCTTC
d_gene: TRBD1; j_gene: TRBJ1-4; abundance: -; v_gene: TRBV11-3; CDR3aa: CASSPRTGWNEKLFF; CDR3nt: TGTGCCAGCAGCCCTCGGACAGGGTGGAATGAAAAACTGTTTTTT
d_gene: -; j_gene: TRBJ2-7; abundance: -; v_gene: TRBV2; CDR3aa: CASSEGTATYEQYF; CDR3nt: TGTGCCAGCAGTGAAGGGACAGCCACCTACGAGCAGTACTTC
d_gene: TRBD1; j_gene: TRBJ2-1; abundance: many; v_gene: TRBV4-3; CDR3aa: CASSHERTGREQFF; CDR3nt: TGCGCCAGCAGCCATGAGAGGACAGGCCGTGAGCAGTTCTTC
d_gene: -; j_gene: TRBJ2-5; abundance: -; v_gene: TRBV6-5; CDR3aa: CASSDVQGSQYF; CDR3nt: TGTGCCAGCAGTGACGTTCAGGGGAGCCAGTACTTC
d_gene: TRBD1; j_gene: TRBJ1-4; abundance: -; v_gene: TRBV25-1; CDR3aa: CASSEFGTGGNEKLFF; CDR3nt: TGTGCCAGCAGTGAATTTGGGACAGGGGGTAATGAAAAACTGTTTTTT
d_gene: -; j_gene: TRBJ2-3; abundance: -; v_gene: TRBV6-9; CDR3aa: CASSYSRVRLSTDTQYF; CDR3nt: TGTGCCAGCAGTTACTCGAGGGTTCGGCTCAGCACAGATACGCAGTATTTT
d_gene: TRBD1; j_gene: TRBJ1-2; abundance: many; v_gene: TRBV27; CDR3aa: CATKGTGDYGYTF; CDR3nt: TGTGCCACCAAAGGGACAGGGGACTATGGCTACACCTTC
d_gene: -; j_gene: TRBJ2-1; abundance: -; v_gene: TRBV6-1; CDR3aa: CASGRRDGEQFF; CDR3nt: TGTGCCAGCGGCAGGCGGGACGGGGAGCAGTTCTTC
d_gene: -; j_gene: TRBJ2-1; abundance: many; v_gene: TRBV5-4; CDR3aa: CASSLAGGSSYNEQFF; CDR3nt: TGTGCCAGCAGCTTGGCCGGGGGTAGCTCCTACAATGAGCAGTTCTTC
d_gene: -; j_gene: TRBJ2-7; abundance: many; v_gene: TRBV20-1; CDR3aa: CSARPWASPGEQYF; CDR3nt: TGCAGTGCCCGGCCGTGGGCCTCCCCTGGGGAGCAGTACTTC
d_gene: -; j_gene: TRBJ2-1; abundance: -; v_gene: TRBV7-2; CDR3aa: CASSLVWGTGAGYNEQFF; CDR3nt: TGTGCCAGCAGCTTAGTTTGGGGGACGGGTGCGGGGTACAATGAGCAGTTCTTC
d_gene: -; j_gene: TRBJ1-5; abundance: -; v_gene: TRBV15; CDR3aa: CATSREGGGSNQPQHF; CDR3nt: TGTGCCACCAGCAGAGAAGGGGGAGGGAGCAATCAGCCCCAGCATTTT
d_gene: TRBD1; j_gene: TRBJ2-1; abundance: -; v_gene: TRBV20-1; CDR3aa: CSATPTGVNEQFF; CDR3nt: TGCAGTGCTACTCCAACAGGGGTCAATGAGCAGTTCTTC
d_gene: -; j_gene: TRBJ2-5; abundance: -; v_gene: TRBV19; CDR3aa: CTSTLAQETQHF; CDR3nt: TGTACCAGTACTTTGGCGCAAGAGACCCAGCACTTC
d_gene: TRBD2; j_gene: TRBJ2-3; abundance: -; v_gene: TRBV20-1; CDR3aa: CSALSGTYDEQYF; CDR3nt: TGCAGTGCTCTTAGCGGGACATACGATGAGCAGTATTTT
d_gene: TRBD2; j_gene: TRBJ2-1; abundance: -; v_gene: TRBV7-9; CDR3aa: CASSLRLAGGHNEQFF; CDR3nt: TGTGCCAGCAGCTTGAGACTAGCGGGAGGGCATAATGAGCAGTTCTTC
d_gene: -; j_gene: TRBJ1-5; abundance: -; v_gene: TRBV5-1; CDR3aa: CASSWGTCQPQHF; CDR3nt: TGCGCCAGCAGCTGGGGTACGTGTCAGCCCCAGCATTTT
d_gene: TRBD2; j_gene: TRBJ2-7; abundance: many; v_gene: TRBV7-9; CDR3aa: CASSYSGSYEQYF; CDR3nt: TGTGCCAGCAGCTATAGCGGGAGTTACGAGCAGTACTTC